Included here is one TCR beta chain sequence, with context. This sample is part of a study of T cell changes during pregnancy in multiple sclerosis. Method: immunoSEQ multiplex PCR; TCRdb's copy keeps in-frame clones and lacks some. The sample shows 30,000 or so clones, approximately 89% of them seen only once. Losses at the gene ends were 2 bases for V and 4 bases for J; bases not matched to a gene: 2. Germline V lookup: CDR1 GTSNPN, CDR2 SVGIG (reference sequence). This CDR3 is built from 13 residues. This TCR was sampled from a female donor with multiple sclerosis, enrolled in a pregnancy study. V usage is TRBV30 and J usage is TRBJ1-2; 9 bases align to TRBD1. This specimen consisted of CD8+ T cells from peripheral blood mononuclear cells, obtained in the second trimester of pregnancy. CDR3 amino acids: CAWSLTGGYGYTF. DNA for the CDR3: TGTGCCTGGAGTCTGACAGGGGGCTATGGCTACACCTTC.